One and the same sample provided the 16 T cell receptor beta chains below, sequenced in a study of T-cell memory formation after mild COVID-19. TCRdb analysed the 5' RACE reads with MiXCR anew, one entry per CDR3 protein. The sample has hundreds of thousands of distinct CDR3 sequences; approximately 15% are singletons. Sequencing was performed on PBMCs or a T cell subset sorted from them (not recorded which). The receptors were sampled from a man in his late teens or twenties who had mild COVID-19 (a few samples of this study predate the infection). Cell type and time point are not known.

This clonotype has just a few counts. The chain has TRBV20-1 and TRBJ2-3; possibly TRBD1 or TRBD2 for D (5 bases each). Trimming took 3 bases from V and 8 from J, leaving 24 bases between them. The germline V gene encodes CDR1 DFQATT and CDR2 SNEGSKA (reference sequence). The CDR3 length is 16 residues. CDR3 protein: CSARGVSGSIDLTQYF. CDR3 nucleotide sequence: TGCAGTGCTAGGGGGGTATCGGGGTCGATAGACCTTACGCAGTATTTT.

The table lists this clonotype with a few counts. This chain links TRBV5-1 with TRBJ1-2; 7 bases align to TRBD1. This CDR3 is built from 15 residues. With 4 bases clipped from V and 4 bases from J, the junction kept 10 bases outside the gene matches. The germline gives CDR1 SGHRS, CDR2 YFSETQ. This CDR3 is CASSRTPDRVYGYTF. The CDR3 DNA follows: TGCGCCAGCAGCCGCACTCCCGACAGGGTCTATGGCTACACCTTC.

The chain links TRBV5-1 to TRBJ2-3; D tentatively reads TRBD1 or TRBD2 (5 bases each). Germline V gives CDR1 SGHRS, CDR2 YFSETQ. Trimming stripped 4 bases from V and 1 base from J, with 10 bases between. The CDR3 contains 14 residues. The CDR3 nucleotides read TGCGCCAGCAGCCAACGGGACGGCACAGATACGCAGTATTTT. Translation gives CASSQRDGTDTQYF.

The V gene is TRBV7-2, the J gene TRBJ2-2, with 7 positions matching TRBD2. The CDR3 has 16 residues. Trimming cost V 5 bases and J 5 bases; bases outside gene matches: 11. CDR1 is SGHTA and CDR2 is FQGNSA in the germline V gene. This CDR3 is CASSRNPPGGTGELFF. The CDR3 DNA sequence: TGTGCCAGCAGCCGAAATCCACCGGGGGGTACCGGGGAGCTGTTTTTT.

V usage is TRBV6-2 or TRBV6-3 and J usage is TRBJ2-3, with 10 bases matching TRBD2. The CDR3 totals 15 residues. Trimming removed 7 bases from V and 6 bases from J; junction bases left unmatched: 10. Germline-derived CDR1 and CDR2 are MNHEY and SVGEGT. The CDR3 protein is CASTPGLAFVDTQYF. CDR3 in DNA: TGTGCCAGCACTCCGGGACTAGCGTTTGTCGATACGCAGTATTTT.

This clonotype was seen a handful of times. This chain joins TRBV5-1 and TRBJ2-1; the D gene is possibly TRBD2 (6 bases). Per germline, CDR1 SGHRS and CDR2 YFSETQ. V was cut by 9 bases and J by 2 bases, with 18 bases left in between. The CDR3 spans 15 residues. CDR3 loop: CATPRGAGPYNEQFF. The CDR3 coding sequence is TGCGCCACCCCGAGGGGAGCGGGTCCCTACAATGAGCAGTTCTTC.

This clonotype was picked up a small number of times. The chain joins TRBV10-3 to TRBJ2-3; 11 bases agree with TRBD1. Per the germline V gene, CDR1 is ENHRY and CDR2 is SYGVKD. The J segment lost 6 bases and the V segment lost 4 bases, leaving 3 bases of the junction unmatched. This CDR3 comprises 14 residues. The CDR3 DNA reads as TGTGCCATCAGTGCCGGACAGGGGGCGGATACGCAGTATTTT. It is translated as CAISAGQGADTQYF.

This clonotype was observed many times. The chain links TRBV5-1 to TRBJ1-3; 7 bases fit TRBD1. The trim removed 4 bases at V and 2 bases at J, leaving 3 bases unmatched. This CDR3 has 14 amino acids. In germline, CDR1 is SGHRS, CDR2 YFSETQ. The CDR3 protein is CASSLQGTGNTIYF. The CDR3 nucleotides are TGCGCCAGCAGCCTACAGGGGACTGGAAACACCATATATTTT.

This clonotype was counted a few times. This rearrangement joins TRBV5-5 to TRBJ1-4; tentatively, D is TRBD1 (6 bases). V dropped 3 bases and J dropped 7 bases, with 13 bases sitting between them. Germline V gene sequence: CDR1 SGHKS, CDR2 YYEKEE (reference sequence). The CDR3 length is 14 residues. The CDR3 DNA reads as TGTGCCAGCAGCTCGGCAGGGGCCGGTGAAAAACTGTTTTTT. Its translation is CASSSAGAGEKLFF. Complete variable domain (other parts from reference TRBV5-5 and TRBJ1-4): DAGVTQSPTHLIKTRGQQVTLRCSPISGHKSVSWYQQVLGQGPQFIFQYYEKEERGRGNFPDRFSARQFPNYSSELNVNALLLGDSALYLCASSSAGAGEKLFFGSGTQLSVL.

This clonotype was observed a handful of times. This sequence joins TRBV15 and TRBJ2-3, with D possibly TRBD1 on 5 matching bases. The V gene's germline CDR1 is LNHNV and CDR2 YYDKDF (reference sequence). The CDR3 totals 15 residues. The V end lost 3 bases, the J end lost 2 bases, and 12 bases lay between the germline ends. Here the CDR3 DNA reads TGTGCCACCAGCAGGGGTGGGGCGGACACAGATACGCAGTATTTT. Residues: CATSRGGADTDTQYF.

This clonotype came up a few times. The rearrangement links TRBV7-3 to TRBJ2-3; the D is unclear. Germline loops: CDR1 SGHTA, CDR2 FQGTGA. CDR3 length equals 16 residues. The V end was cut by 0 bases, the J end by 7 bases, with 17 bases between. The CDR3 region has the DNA TGTGCCAGCAGCTTAACCTATACCCGTCTCCGTCATACGCAGTATTTT. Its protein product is CASSLTYTRLRHTQYF.

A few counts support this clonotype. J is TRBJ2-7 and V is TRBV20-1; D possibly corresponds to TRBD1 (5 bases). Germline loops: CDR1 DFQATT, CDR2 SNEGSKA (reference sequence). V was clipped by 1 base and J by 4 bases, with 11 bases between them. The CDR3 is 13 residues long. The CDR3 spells CSARAPRAYEQYF. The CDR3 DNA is TGCAGTGCTAGAGCCCCCAGGGCATACGAGCAGTACTTC.

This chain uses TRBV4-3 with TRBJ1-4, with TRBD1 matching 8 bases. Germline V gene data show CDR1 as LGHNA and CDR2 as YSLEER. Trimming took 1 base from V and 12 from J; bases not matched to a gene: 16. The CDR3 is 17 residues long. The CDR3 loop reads CASSQGPRGDRGMELFF. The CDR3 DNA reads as TGCGCCAGCAGCCAAGGACCGAGGGGAGACAGGGGTATGGAACTGTTTTTT.

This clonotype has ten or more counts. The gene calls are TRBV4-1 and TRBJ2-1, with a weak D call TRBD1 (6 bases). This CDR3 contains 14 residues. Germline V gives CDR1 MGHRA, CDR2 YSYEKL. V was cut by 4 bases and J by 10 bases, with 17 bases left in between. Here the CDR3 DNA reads TGCGCCAGCAGCCGACCAGGGGTTTCGGGAGAGCAGTTCTTC. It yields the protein CASSRPGVSGEQFF.

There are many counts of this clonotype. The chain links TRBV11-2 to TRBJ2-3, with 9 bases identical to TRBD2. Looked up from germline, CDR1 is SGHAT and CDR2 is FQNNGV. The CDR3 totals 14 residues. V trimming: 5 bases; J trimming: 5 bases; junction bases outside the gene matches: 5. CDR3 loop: CASSGGGARDTQYF. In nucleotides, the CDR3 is TGTGCCAGCAGCGGCGGGGGGGCCAGAGATACGCAGTATTTT.

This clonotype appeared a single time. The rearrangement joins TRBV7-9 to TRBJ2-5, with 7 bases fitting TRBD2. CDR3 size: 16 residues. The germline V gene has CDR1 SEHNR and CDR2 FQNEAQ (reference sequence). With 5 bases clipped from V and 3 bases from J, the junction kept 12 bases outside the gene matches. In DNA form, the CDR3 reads TGTGCCAGCAGCCCACGTGGTAGCGGGTCGAAAGAGACCCAGTACTTC. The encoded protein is CASSPRGSGSKETQYF.